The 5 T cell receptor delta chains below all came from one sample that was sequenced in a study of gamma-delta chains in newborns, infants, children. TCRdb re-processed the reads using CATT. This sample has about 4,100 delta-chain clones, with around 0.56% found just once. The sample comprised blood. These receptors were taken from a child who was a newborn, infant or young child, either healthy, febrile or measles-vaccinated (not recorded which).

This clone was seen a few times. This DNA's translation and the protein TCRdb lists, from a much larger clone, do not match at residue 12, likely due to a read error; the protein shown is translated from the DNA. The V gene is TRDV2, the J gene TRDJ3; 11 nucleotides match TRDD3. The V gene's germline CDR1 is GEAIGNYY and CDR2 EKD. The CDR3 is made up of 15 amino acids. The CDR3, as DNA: TGTGCCTGTGACTGGGGGATACGCGACACCCGACGGATGTTTTTC. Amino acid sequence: CACDWGIRDTRRMFF.

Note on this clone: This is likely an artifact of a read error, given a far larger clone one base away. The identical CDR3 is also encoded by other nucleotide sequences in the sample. DNA for the CDR3: TGTGCCTGTGACGTACTGGGGGACTCCTGGGACACCCGGCAGATGTTTTTC. Its translation: CACDVLGDSWDTRQMFF. The genes are TRDV2 and TRDJ3; 9 nucleotides match TRDD3. Germline V gives CDR1 GEAIGNYY, CDR2 EKD. The CDR3 consists of 17 residues.

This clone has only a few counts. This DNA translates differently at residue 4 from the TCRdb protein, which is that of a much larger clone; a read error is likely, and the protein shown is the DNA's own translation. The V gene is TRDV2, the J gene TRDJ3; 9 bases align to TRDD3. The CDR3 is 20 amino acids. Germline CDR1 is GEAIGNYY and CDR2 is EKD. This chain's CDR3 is CACGTVLGDPSSWDTRQMFF. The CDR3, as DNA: TGTGCCTGTGGCACCGTACTGGGGGACCCTAGCTCCTGGGACACCCGACAGATGTTTTTC.

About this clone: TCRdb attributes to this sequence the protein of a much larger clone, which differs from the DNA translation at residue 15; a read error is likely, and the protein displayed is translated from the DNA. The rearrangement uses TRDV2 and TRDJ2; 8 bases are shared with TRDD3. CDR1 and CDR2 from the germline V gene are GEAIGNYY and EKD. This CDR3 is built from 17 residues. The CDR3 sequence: CACDYVLGGALTAQFFF. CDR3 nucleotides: TGTGCCTGTGACTACGTACTGGGGGGAGCTTTGACAGCACAATTCTTCTTT.

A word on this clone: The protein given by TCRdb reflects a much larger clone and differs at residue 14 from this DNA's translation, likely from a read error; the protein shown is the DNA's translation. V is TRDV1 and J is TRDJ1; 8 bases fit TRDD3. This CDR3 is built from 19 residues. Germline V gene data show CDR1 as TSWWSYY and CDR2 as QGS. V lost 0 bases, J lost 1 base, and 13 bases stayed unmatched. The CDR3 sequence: CALGELDFVLGASTDKLIF. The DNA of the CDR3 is TGTGCTCTTGGGGAACTCGATTTCGTACTGGGGGCTAGCACCGATAAACTCATCTTT.